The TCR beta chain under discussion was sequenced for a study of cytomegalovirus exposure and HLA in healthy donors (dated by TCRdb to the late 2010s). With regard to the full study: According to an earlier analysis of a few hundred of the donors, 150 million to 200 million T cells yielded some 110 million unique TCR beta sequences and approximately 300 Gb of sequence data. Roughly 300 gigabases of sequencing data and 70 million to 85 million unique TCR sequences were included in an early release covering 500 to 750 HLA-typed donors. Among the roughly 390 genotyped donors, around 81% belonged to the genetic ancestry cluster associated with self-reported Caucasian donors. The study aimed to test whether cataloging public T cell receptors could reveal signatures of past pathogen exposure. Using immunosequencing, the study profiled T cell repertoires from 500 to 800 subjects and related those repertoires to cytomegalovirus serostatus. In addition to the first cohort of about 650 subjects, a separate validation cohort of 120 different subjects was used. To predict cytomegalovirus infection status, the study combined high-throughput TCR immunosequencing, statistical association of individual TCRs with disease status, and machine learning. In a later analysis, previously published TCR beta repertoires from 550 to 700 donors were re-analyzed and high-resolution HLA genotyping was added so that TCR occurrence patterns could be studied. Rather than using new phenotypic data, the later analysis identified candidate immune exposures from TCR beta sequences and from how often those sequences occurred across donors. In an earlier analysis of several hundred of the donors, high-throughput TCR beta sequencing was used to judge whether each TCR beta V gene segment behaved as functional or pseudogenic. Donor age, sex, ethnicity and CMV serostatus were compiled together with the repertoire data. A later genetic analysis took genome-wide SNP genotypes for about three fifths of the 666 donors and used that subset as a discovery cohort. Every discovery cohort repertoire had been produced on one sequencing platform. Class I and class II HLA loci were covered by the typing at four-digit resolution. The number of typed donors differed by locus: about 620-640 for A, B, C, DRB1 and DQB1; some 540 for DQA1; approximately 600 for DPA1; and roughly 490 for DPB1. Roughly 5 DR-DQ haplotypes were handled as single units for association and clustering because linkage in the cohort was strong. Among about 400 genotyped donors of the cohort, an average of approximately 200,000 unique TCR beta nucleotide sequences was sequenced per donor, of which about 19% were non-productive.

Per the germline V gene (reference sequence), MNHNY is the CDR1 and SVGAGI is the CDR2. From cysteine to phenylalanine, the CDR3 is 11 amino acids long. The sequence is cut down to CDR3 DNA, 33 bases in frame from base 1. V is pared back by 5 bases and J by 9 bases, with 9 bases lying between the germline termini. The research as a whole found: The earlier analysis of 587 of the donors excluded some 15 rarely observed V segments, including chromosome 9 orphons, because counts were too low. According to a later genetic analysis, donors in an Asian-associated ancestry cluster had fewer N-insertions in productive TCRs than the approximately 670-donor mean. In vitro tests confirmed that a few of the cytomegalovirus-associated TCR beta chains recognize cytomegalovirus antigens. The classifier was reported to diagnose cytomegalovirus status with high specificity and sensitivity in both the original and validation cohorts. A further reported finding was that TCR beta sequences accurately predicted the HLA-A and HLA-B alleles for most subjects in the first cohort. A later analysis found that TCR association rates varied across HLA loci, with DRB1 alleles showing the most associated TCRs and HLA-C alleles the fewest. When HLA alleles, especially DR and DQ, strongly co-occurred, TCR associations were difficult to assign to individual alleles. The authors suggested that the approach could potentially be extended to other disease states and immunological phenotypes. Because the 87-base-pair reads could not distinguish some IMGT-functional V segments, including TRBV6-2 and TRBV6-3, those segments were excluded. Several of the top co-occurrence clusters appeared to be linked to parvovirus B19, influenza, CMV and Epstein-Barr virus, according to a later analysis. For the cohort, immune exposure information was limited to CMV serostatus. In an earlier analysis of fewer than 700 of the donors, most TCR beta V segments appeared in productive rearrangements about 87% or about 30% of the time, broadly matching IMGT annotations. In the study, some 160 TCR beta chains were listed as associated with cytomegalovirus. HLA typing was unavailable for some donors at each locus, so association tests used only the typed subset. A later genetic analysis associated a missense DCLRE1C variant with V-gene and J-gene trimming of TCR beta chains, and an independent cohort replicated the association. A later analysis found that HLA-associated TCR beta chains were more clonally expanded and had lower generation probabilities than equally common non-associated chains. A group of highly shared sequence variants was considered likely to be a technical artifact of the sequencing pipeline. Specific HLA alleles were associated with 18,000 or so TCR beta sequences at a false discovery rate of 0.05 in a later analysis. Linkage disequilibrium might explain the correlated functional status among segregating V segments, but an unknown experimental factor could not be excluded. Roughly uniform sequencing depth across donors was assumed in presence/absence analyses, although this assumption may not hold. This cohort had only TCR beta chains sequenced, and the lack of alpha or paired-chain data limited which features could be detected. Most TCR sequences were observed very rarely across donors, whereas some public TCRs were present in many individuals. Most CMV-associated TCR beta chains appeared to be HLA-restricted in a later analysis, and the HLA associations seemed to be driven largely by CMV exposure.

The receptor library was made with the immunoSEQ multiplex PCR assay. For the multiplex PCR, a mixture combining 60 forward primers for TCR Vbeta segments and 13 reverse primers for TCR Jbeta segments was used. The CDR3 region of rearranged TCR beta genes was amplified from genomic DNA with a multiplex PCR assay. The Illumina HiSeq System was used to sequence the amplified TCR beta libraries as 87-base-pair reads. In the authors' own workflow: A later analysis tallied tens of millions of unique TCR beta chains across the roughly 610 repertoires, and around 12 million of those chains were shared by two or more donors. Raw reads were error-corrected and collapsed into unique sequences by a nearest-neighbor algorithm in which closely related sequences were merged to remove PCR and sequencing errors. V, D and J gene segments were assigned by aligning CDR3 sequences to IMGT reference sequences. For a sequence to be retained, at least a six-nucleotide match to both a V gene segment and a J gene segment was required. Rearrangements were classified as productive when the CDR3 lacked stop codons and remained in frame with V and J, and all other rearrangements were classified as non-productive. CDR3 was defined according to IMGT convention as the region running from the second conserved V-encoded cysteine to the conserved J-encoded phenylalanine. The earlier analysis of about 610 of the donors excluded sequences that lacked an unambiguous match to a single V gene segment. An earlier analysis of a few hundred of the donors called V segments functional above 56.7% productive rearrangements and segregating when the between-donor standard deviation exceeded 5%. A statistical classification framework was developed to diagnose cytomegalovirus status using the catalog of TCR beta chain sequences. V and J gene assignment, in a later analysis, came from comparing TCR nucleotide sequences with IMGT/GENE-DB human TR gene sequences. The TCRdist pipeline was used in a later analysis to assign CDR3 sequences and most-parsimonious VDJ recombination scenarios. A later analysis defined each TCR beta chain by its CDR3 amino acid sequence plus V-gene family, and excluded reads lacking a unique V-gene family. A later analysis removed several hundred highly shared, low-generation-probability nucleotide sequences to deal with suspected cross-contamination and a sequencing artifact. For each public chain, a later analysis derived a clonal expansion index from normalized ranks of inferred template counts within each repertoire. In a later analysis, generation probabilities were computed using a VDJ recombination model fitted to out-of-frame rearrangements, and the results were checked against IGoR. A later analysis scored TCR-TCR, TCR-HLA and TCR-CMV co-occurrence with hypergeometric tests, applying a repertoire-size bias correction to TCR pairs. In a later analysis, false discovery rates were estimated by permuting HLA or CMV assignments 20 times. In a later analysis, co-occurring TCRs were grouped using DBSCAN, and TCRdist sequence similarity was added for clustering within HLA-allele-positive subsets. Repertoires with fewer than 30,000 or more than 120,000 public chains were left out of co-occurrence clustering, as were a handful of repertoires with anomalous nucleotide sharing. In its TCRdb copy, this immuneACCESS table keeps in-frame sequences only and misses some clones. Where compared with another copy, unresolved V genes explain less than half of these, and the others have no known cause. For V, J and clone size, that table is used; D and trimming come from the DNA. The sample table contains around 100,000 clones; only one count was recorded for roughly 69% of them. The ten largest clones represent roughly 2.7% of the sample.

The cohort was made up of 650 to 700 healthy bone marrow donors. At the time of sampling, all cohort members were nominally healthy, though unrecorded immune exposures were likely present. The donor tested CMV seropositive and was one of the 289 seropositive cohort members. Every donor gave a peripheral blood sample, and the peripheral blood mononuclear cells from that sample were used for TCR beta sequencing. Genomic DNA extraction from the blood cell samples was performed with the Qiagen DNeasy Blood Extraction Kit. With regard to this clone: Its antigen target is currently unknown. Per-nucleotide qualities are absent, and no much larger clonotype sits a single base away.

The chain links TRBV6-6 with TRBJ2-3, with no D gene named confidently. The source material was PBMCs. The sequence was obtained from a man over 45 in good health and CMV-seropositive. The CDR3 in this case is CASSQDKTQYF. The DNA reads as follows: TGTGCCAGCAGTCAAGACAAGACGCAGTATTTT.